The clone carrying this TCR beta chain was picked up a small number of times. Its cognate antigen is unknown. PCR was performed using 60 Vbeta and 13 Jbeta primers. The repertoire was sequenced with immunoSEQ multiplex PCR; TCRdb's copy has only in-frame clones and lacks some. The table includes roughly 130,000 clones, 80% detected once. This sample is part of a study of cytomegalovirus exposure and HLA in healthy donors. Overall study results and limits: In an earlier analysis, in roughly 580 donors, most V segments appeared productive either ~87% or ~30% of the time.

Germline CDR1 MNHEY, CDR2 SVGAGI. The CDR3 sequence is 11 residues long. The V gene lost 1 base and the J gene lost 8 bases, with 5 bases spanning the gap. The receptor's source is a man younger than 40 in good health and CMV-seronegative. The J gene is TRBJ1-1, the V gene TRBV6-5, with D hard to call. The specimen sequenced was PBMCs. CDR3 loop: CASSYLEEAFF. The CDR3, as DNA: TGTGCCAGCAGTTACTTGGAGGAAGCTTTCTTT.